The 17 T cell receptor beta chains below all came from one sample that was sequenced in a study of T cell repertoires in cytomegalovirus infection (dated by TCRdb to about 2019). Sequencing was performed on an Illumina HiSeq 1500. TCRdb reprocessing: public reads trimmed at Q25 with fastp, clones called with MiXCR, in-frame beta chains kept. A single entry per CDR3 protein holds the most common genes and DNA from its merged rows. In all, the sample holds about 300,000 distinct CDR3 sequences, and around 10% of those were seen once. The top ten clones comprise 2% to 3% of the sample. The sample comprised PBMCs. All receptors derive from a human donor in good health (CMV status not recorded). Some clones in this sample may be carry-over from other donors' samples.

Only a few counts were recorded for this clonotype. This chain links TRBV7-2 with TRBJ2-5; 12 bases match TRBD2. The CDR3 has 18 amino acids. J gave up 2 bases and V 1 base, and 8 bases lay outside the gene matches. CDR1 is SGHTA, CDR2 FQGNSA, per germline. In DNA, the CDR3 is TGTGCCAGCAGCTTAGGGCTAGCGGGGGGGCTGAGGCAAGAGACCCAGTACTTC. Translation gives CASSLGLAGGLRQETQYF.

The chain links TRBV4-2 to TRBJ1-2; no firm D call. V lost 0 bases, J lost 1 base, and 6 bases lay in between. Germline CDR1 LGHNA, CDR2 YNFKEQ. The CDR3 length is 14 residues. The CDR3 bases are TGTGCCAGCAGCCAAGATCTAGTTAACTATGGCTACACCTTC. Amino acids: CASSQDLVNYGYTF.

This clonotype was seen at least ten times. This chain joins TRBV7-2 and TRBJ2-3, with a possible D match to TRBD2 (7 bases). The V end lost 3 bases, the J end lost 2 bases, and 12 bases lay between the germline ends. From germline, CDR1 is SGHTA and CDR2 FQGNSA. The CDR3 sequence is 15 residues long. CDR3: CASSFEGGATDTQYF. Written as DNA, the CDR3 is TGTGCCAGCAGCTTCGAGGGGGGGGCCACAGATACGCAGTATTTT.

This clonotype was seen at least ten times. The chain carries TRBV28 and TRBJ2-5, with D maybe TRBD2 (6 bases). The CDR3 extends over 13 amino acids. The ends were cut back, 3 bases at V and 13 bases at J, with 18 bases in the middle. The germline CDR1 and CDR2 sequences are MDHEN and SYDVKM. CDR3 residues: CASSFSERRGGYF. The CDR3 bases are TGTGCCAGCAGTTTTTCCGAGAGGAGGGGTGGGTACTTC.

In its sample, this clonotype was seen many times. The chain carries TRBV20-1 and TRBJ1-6; TRBD1 is a possible D gene (5 bases). The CDR3 loop spans 14 amino acids. Germline lookup yields CDR1 DFQATT and CDR2 SNEGSKA (reference sequence). The V and J ends lost 5 bases and 2 bases respectively, with 10 bases between them. The CDR3: CSAGRQTYNSPLHF. CDR3 sequence (DNA): TGCAGTGCTGGCCGACAGACCTATAATTCACCCCTCCACTTT.

This clonotype was detected a few times. The chain has TRBV18 and TRBJ1-1; D ambiguous. This CDR3 is 15 amino acids long. V lost 2 bases to trimming and J lost 2 bases, with 12 bases between them. The germline V gene has CDR1 KGHSH and CDR2 LQKENI. Written as DNA, the CDR3 is TGTGCCAGCTCACCATATCGGGAGCTAAACACTGAAGCTTTCTTT. It is translated as CASSPYRELNTEAFF.

This clonotype came up many times. This rearrangement joins TRBV7-8 to TRBJ1-3; no clear D. Germline V gives CDR1 SGHVS, CDR2 FQNEAQ. The CDR3 is 13 residues long. V shed 3 bases and J shed 0 bases, with 3 bases lying between them. The CDR3 DNA follows: TGTGCCAGCAGCTTGAACTCTGGAAACACCATATATTTT. It is translated as CASSLNSGNTIYF.

This clonotype was observed many times. The chain couples TRBV6-1 to TRBJ2-7; TRBD1 might be the D (6 bases). CDR1 MNHNS and CDR2 SASEGT come from the germline V gene. There are 12 residues in the CDR3. Trimming cost V 10 bases and J 2 bases, with 12 bases left between them. The CDR3 spells CAIRDTTYEQYV. In nucleotides, the CDR3 is TGTGCCATCCGGGACACCACCTACGAGCAGTACGTC.

This clonotype was detected only a few times. V usage is TRBV28 and J usage is TRBJ1-2; 7 positions match TRBD1. Trimming removed 5 bases from V and 5 bases from J; junction bases left unmatched: 11. Germline V gene lookup returns CDR1 MDHEN and CDR2 SYDVKM. The CDR3 spans 15 residues. DNA of the CDR3: TGTGCCAGCAGTGTGAGGGGGCCGCCCCGGTATGGCTACACCTTC. This encodes CASSVRGPPRYGYTF.

This clonotype was counted ten times or more. The chain joins TRBV7-8 to TRBJ2-4; D perhaps matches TRBD2 (7 bases). The CDR3 spans 16 residues. V gave up 2 bases and J gave up 6 bases, with 17 bases separating them. Germline values: CDR1 SGHVS, CDR2 FQNEAQ. CDR3 DNA: TGTGCCAGCAGCTTAAATGCGGGGGCCCGGCTAAACATTCAGTACTTC. It encodes CASSLNAGARLNIQYF.

The chain links TRBV3-1 to TRBJ1-2; D perhaps matches TRBD1 (6 bases). CDR1 LGHDT and CDR2 YNNKEL come from the germline V gene (reference sequence). There are 14 residues in the CDR3. With 1 base removed from V and 8 bases from J, the gap between germline ends came to 14 bases. For the CDR3, the DNA is TGTGCCAGCAGCCAAGTACGGGGGGCGCAGGGCTACACCTTC. This translates into CASSQVRGAQGYTF. The complete variable domain, with remaining parts taken from reference TRBV3-1 and TRBJ1-2, reads DTAVSQTPKYLVTQMGNDKSIKCEQNLGHDTMYWYKQDSKKFLKIMFSYNNKELIINETVPNRFSPKSPDKAHLNLHINSLELGDSAVYFCASSQVRGAQGYTFGSGTRLTVV.

This clonotype was seen many times. This chain links TRBV12-3 or TRBV12-4 with TRBJ1-5; 9 bases are a match to TRBD1. There are 16 residues in the CDR3. After removal of 5 bases from V and 1 base from J, the junction contained 6 bases not matched to a gene. CDR3 nucleotide sequence: TGTGCCAGCAGTCATGGGACAGGGATGAGCAATCAGCCCCAGCATTTT. Protein: CASSHGTGMSNQPQHF.

V usage is TRBV7-6 and J usage is TRBJ2-3; 9 bases fit TRBD2. This CDR3 spans 16 amino acids. The ends lost 4 bases at V and 4 bases at J; junction bases unmatched: 9. Germline V lookup: CDR1 SGHVS, CDR2 FNYEAQ. CDR3 nucleotide sequence: TGTGCCAGCAGCTACTATAGCGGGGGATTCGCAGATACGCAGTATTTT. Amino acids: CASSYYSGGFADTQYF.

This clonotype showed up many times. The chain links TRBV6-2 or TRBV6-3 to TRBJ1-2; D uncertain. CDR1 and CDR2 from the germline V gene are MNHEY and SVGEGT. Trimming took off 4 bases at V and 4 bases at J, with 7 bases between the two ends. The CDR3 length is 12 residues. The DNA of the CDR3 is TGTGCCAGCAGTTCAAAAAGCTATGGCTACACCTTC. Protein: CASSSKSYGYTF.

This clonotype appeared many times. The gene calls are TRBV10-3 and TRBJ2-7, with 10 nucleotides matching TRBD1. Germline V gives CDR1 ENHRY, CDR2 SYGVKD. V gave up 6 bases and J gave up 2 bases; unmatched junction bases: 4. CDR3 size: 14 residues. CDR3 sequence: CAIRPGQGTYEQYV. The CDR3 nucleotides read TGTGCCATCAGGCCGGGACAGGGGACCTACGAGCAGTACGTC.

The V gene is TRBV28, the J gene TRBJ2-5; D is perhaps TRBD2 (6 bases). CDR3 size: 14 residues. V was clipped by 5 bases and J by 5 bases, with 15 bases between them. Germline V gene sequence: CDR1 MDHEN, CDR2 SYDVKM. For the CDR3, the DNA is TGTGCCAGCAGTCCGGAAGGACTACAGGAGACCCAGTACTTC. This translates into CASSPEGLQETQYF.

This clonotype was counted at least ten times. This chain links TRBV28 with TRBJ2-3; D might be TRBD2 (5 bases). There are 14 residues in the CDR3. The V end was cut by 6 bases, the J end by 3 bases, with 13 bases between. Germline assignment: CDR1 MDHEN and CDR2 SYDVKM. The CDR3 DNA reads as TGTGCCAGCAGCTTCCGTTCGGGGACAGATACGCAGTATTTT. It translates to CASSFRSGTDTQYF.